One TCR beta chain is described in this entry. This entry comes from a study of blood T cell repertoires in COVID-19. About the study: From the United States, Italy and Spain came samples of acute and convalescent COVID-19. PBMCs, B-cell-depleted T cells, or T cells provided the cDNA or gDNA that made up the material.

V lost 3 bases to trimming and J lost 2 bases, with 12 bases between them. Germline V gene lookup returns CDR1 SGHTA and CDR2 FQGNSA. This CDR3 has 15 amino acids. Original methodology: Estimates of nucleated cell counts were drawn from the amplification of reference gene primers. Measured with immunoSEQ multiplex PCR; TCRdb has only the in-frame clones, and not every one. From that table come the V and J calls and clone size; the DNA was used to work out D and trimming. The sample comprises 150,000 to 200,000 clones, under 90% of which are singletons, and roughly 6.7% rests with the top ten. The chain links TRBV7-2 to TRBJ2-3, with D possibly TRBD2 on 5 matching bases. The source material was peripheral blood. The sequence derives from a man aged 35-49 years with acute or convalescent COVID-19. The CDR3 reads CASSLNSGATDTQYF. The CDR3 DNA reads TGTGCCAGCAGCTTGAACAGCGGAGCCACAGATACGCAGTATTTT.